Detailed here is one T cell receptor (beta chain). A few counts support this clone. The antigen it recognizes is unknown. Base qualities are not recorded, but no much larger clone differs from it by a single base. The method was the immunoSEQ multiplex PCR assay. Rearranged TCR beta chain sequences were amplified using the hsTCRB Kit according to the manufacturer's protocol. TCRB libraries were sequenced on an Illumina MiSeq. Per the authors' processing: The proprietary platform of the kit vendor was used for demultiplexing, trimming and gene mapping. The table was pulled from immuneACCESS by TCRdb, which kept in-frame rearrangements only. Such tables lose some clones; where checked, under half of the loss comes from unresolved V genes, and the rest has no known cause. V, J and clone size reflect that table, while D and trimming were determined from the DNA. The sample table contains roughly 35,000 clones; only one count was recorded for 75% of them. The top ten clonotypes cover roughly 10% of the sample.

The data originate from a study of a mutant IDH1 vaccine in newly diagnosed glioma (dated by TCRdb to the early 2020s). Background for the entire study: Vaccination was initiated 4-6 weeks after radiotherapy alone, or concurrently with temozolomide cycles in the chemotherapy-containing groups. Six visits were used for peripheral blood collection: V03 (baseline), V05, V07, V10, V12 and V13. Of the roughly 34 treated patients, about 62% were male and around 40% were female, and a mean age of about 37 years was recorded. For exploratory analyses, longitudinal TCRB deep sequencing was carried out in about two dozen treated patients wherever samples were available. The week-35 safety follow-up was designated visit V12, and the week-47 end of study was designated visit V13. Before enrollment, patients had received standard therapy of radiotherapy alone, temozolomide alone, or radiochemotherapy with temozolomide; most received the combination.

On the study overall, not on this receptor specifically: According to the authors, sample limitations meant that analyses of patient blood samples could not be reproduced. Pseudoprogression seemed to be unrelated to changes in the top peripheral T cell clonotypes found by TCRB sequencing. Availability determined which PBMC samples were chosen for TCRB deep sequencing. Vaccine-induced immune responses across multiple MHC alleles were detected in over 85% of patients.

Looking up the germline V gene (reference sequence) yields CDR1 MNHNY and CDR2 SVGAGI. Taken from cysteine to phenylalanine, the CDR3 has 14 residues. Only CDR3 DNA is held: 42 bases, read in frame from base 1. Trimming leaves V shorter by 5 bases and J shorter by 5 bases, with the junction holding 5 bases beyond the gene matches. Per the publication, the time point label means: week 47, end of study. A 20-mer mutant IDH1 peptide at 300 micrograms in Montanide made up each vaccine dose, which was injected subcutaneously together with topical imiquimod. Across visits V03 through V10, patients got a total of eight vaccinations, given in weeks 1, 3, 5, 7, 11, 15, 19 and 23. The donors had newly diagnosed IDH1-mutant astrocytomas of WHO grade 3 or 4 that showed loss of nuclear ATRX. The samples were drawn from NOA16, a multicentre, single-arm, open-label phase I trial in Germany that tested a mutant IDH1 peptide vaccine in humans for the first time. Genomic DNA for TCRB sequencing was extracted from EDTA blood using the DNeasy Blood and Tissue Kit.

The specimen was PBMCs, collected from a glioma patient whose treatment included an IDH1 peptide vaccine. Rearrangement joined TRBV6-6 to TRBJ2-7; 11 of the junction bases match TRBD2. This TCR came from a man between 40 and 49 years old with glioma. The DNA sequence reads TGTGCCAGCAGTCAACTAGCGGGAGAAGACGAGCAGTACTTC. Its amino acids are CASSQLAGEDEQYF.